Listed here are 31 T cell receptor beta chains from one sample, sequenced in a study of blood T cell repertoires in COVID-19 (dated by TCRdb to between 2020 and 2021). Libraries were prepared through the immunoSEQ multiplex PCR assay. The table comes from immuneACCESS by way of TCRdb, which keeps in-frame sequences with V and J called. Part of the clones is missing from these tables; in studies checked, under half for an unresolved V gene and the rest for unknown reasons. This sample has over 150,000 clones in its table, and about 87% of those were observed once. The biggest ten clones account for under 0.65% of the sample. The sequencing sample was made of peripheral blood. These TCRs come from a man in his sixties with COVID-19, enrolled during active disease.

The chain has TRBV5-5 and TRBJ2-4, with TRBD2 matching 12 bases. V lost 2 bases, J lost 8 bases, and 8 bases stayed unmatched. Germline V lookup: CDR1 SGHKS, CDR2 YYEKEE (reference sequence). The CDR3 runs 16 residues. The CDR3 nucleotides are TGTGCCAGCAGCTTTCTAGCGGGAGGGCCCAGTGACATTCAGTACTTC. It yields the protein CASSFLAGGPSDIQYF.

The chain's CDR3 is CASSPPGQSYEQYF. The CDR3 nucleotides are TGTGCCAGCTCACCCCCGGGACAGTCCTACGAGCAGTACTTC. The genes are TRBV18 and TRBJ2-7; the match to TRBD1 covers 7 bases. The CDR3 covers 14 residues. V dropped 3 bases and J dropped 1; count of bases not matched to a gene: 3. The germline V gene encodes CDR1 KGHSH and CDR2 LQKENI.

V gene TRBV7-2 combines with J gene TRBJ1-1; no reliable D call. V was trimmed by 5 bases and J by 0 bases, leaving 10 bases between them. This CDR3 has 14 residues. Germline CDR1 reads SGHTA; CDR2 reads FQGNSA. The CDR3 bases are TGTGCCAGCAGCCTTGGGAGCTTGAACACTGAAGCTTTCTTT. Amino acids: CASSLGSLNTEAFF.

This clone was detected only once. The chain has TRBV9 and TRBJ2-5, with TRBD2 as a possible D gene (5 bases). Germline values: CDR1 SGDLS, CDR2 YYNGEE. V was pared by 0 bases and J by 2 bases, with 11 bases between. This CDR3 region has 15 residues. This chain's CDR3 is CASSVGGQRQETQYF. The CDR3 nucleotides are TGTGCCAGCAGCGTAGGTGGGCAGCGGCAAGAGACCCAGTACTTC.

J is TRBJ1-5 and V is TRBV6-1, with a weak D call TRBD1 (5 bases). Trimming shortened V by 5 bases and J by 4 bases, and 12 bases separated the two germline ends. Looked up from germline, CDR1 is MNHNS and CDR2 is SASEGT. CDR3 length equals 14 residues. The CDR3 DNA sequence: TGTGCCAGCAGTCCTGACAGACTGAATCAGCCCCAGCATTTT. Translating gives CASSPDRLNQPQHF.

The chain combines TRBV27 with TRBJ1-2; D is unresolved. Germline assignment: CDR1 MNHEY and CDR2 SMNVEV (reference sequence). The CDR3 runs to 12 residues. Between the trimmed V and J ends, which lost 3 bases and 7 bases, there was a span of 9 bases. DNA of the CDR3: TGTGCCAGCAGTTTTAGCGGGCGTGGCTACACCTTC. Translating gives CASSFSGRGYTF.

The sample holds one count of this clone. The CDR3 sequence: CSVTDRLNTGELFF. Written as DNA, the CDR3 is TGCAGCGTTACCGACAGGTTGAACACCGGGGAGCTGTTTTTT. V is TRBV29-1 and J is TRBJ2-2; D possibly corresponds to TRBD1 (6 bases). V was shortened by 5 bases and J by 1 base, with 11 bases between the two germline ends. Looked up from germline, CDR1 is SQVTM and CDR2 is ANQGSEA. The CDR3 length is 14 residues.

The chain is built from TRBV11-2 and TRBJ2-4; maybe TRBD2 (5 bases). Trimming stripped 4 bases from V and 0 bases from J, with 16 bases between. Germline V CDR1 and CDR2: SGHAT, FQNNGV. CDR3 length: 17 amino acids. Here the CDR3 DNA reads TGTGCCAGCAGCTCAAACCGGGGTCACATAGCCAAAAACATTCAGTACTTC. Amino acid sequence: CASSSNRGHIAKNIQYF.

This clone was counted many times. As DNA, the CDR3 is TGTGCCAGCAGCTCACGCAGGGAATTTGGTTACGAGCAGTACTTC. It translates to CASSSRREFGYEQYF. V is TRBV7-8 and J is TRBJ2-7, with a weak D call TRBD1 (5 bases). Trimming took off 4 bases at V and 4 bases at J, with 17 bases between the two ends. The CDR3 consists of 15 residues. Germline values: CDR1 SGHVS, CDR2 FQNEAQ.

The chain is built from TRBV27 and TRBJ2-1; 8 bases align to TRBD1. Germline loops: CDR1 MNHEY, CDR2 SMNVEV (reference sequence). With 6 bases clipped from V and 1 base from J, the junction kept 5 bases outside the gene matches. The CDR3 is 15 amino acids. The CDR3 sequence: CASREDRGSYNEQFF. In nucleotides, the CDR3 is TGTGCCAGCAGAGAAGACAGGGGATCCTACAATGAGCAGTTCTTC.

This clone was seen once. CDR3 region: CASSPRQGVGAFF. As DNA, the CDR3 is TGTGCCAGCAGTCCAAGACAGGGGGTAGGGGCTTTCTTT. This sequence joins TRBV28 and TRBJ1-1, with TRBD1 identical over 9 bases. Germline loops: CDR1 MDHEN, CDR2 SYDVKM. The CDR3 length is 13 residues. J gave up 11 bases and V 5 bases, and 9 bases lay outside the gene matches. Full variable domain (rest looked up from reference TRBV28 and TRBJ1-1): DVKVTQSSRYLVKRTGEKVFLECVQDMDHENMFWYRQDPGLGLRLIYFSYDVKMKEKGDIPEGYSVSREKKERFSLILESASTNQTSMYLCASSPRQGVGAFFGQGTRLTVV.

J is TRBJ1-2 and V is TRBV29-1; unclear D gene. Germline lookup yields CDR1 SQVTM and CDR2 ANQGSEA. CDR3 length: 12 residues. The V end was cut by 0 bases, the J end by 4 bases, with 6 bases between. The DNA for the CDR3 is TGCAGCGTTGAAGAGGGCAGCTATGGCTACACCTTC. Translation: CSVEEGSYGYTF.

V gene TRBV20-1 combines with J gene TRBJ1-1; 7 nucleotides match TRBD1. V lost 3 bases and J lost 5; bases outside the gene matches: 3. The CDR3 loop spans 12 amino acids. The germline CDR1 and CDR2 sequences are DFQATT and SNEGSKA (reference sequence). This chain's CDR3 is CSASDRATEAFF. The CDR3 bases are TGCAGTGCTAGTGACAGGGCTACTGAAGCTTTCTTT.

The chain joins TRBV28 to TRBJ2-7; tentative D call: TRBD2 (5 bases). Germline loops: CDR1 MDHEN, CDR2 SYDVKM. The CDR3 runs to 14 residues. V lost 3 bases to trimming and J lost 4 bases, with 13 bases between them. The CDR3 DNA follows: TGTGCCAGCAGTTTTAACGGGAATCGGTACGAGCAGTACTTC. Translation: CASSFNGNRYEQYF.

The V call is TRBV3-1 (or the pseudogene TRBV3-2), the J call TRBJ1-6; no reliable D call. This CDR3 is built from 12 residues. V was cut by 0 bases and J by 9 bases, with 3 bases left in between. Germline V gene data show CDR1 as LGHDT and CDR2 as YNNKEL (reference sequence). CDR3 loop: CASSQEASPLHF. Here the CDR3 DNA reads TGTGCCAGCAGCCAAGAGGCTTCACCCCTCCACTTT.

V gene TRBV3-1 (or the pseudogene TRBV3-2) combines with J gene TRBJ1-1; the D gene is possibly TRBD1 (6 bases). The germline V gene has CDR1 LGHDT and CDR2 YNNKEL (reference sequence). V lost 2 bases and J lost 0, with 10 bases in between. The CDR3 is 15 amino acids. CDR3 loop: CASSQRTAMNTEAFF. CDR3 DNA: TGTGCCAGCAGCCAAAGGACAGCCATGAACACTGAAGCTTTCTTT.

The chain joins TRBV29-1 to TRBJ1-1; D gene uncertain. The CDR3 length is 12 residues. Germline loops: CDR1 SQVTM, CDR2 ANQGSEA. Trimming shortened V by 6 bases and J by 4 bases, and 12 bases separated the two germline ends. The CDR3 is CSVASDTTEAFF. The CDR3 nucleotides read TGCAGCGTCGCAAGCGATACCACTGAAGCTTTCTTT.

This clone appeared a single time. The V gene is TRBV7-2, the J gene TRBJ2-1, with TRBD2 as a possible D gene (6 bases). Trimming pared 4 bases from V and 5 bases from J, leaving 12 bases between. The CDR3 has 14 amino acids. CDR1 SGHTA and CDR2 FQGNSA come from the germline V gene. The CDR3 loop reads CASSYLRLDNEQFF. The CDR3 nucleotides are TGTGCCAGCAGCTACCTCCGACTAGACAATGAGCAGTTCTTC.

This clone was recorded a few times. The rearrangement joins TRBV3-1 (or the pseudogene TRBV3-2) to TRBJ1-4; a possible D gene is TRBD1 (5 bases). CDR3 length: 15 amino acids. V was pared by 5 bases and J by 5 bases, with 15 bases between. The V gene's germline CDR1 is LGHDT and CDR2 YNNKEL (reference sequence). The CDR3 sequence is CASSLRRQKNEKLFF. In DNA, the CDR3 is TGTGCCAGCAGCTTAAGACGACAGAAAAATGAAAAACTGTTTTTT.

The chain employs TRBV5-6 and TRBJ2-1; 9 nucleotides align to TRBD1. CDR1 is SGHDT and CDR2 is YYEEEE in the germline V gene. CDR3 length equals 15 residues. V lost 1 base and J lost 7; bases outside the gene matches: 6. CDR3 nucleotides: TGTGCCAGCAGCTTGTCTGGGACAGGGATAAATGAGCAGTTCTTC. Translated: CASSLSGTGINEQFF.

The J gene is TRBJ2-7, the V gene TRBV4-1; 10 bases are shared with TRBD2. Trimming cost V 0 bases and J 4 bases; bases outside gene matches: 3. Looked up from germline, CDR1 is MGHRA and CDR2 is YSYEKL. The CDR3 length is 15 residues. The CDR3 region is CASSQEAGGPYEQYF. CDR3 nucleotide sequence: TGCGCCAGCAGCCAAGAAGCGGGAGGGCCTTACGAGCAGTACTTC.

The V and J genes are TRBV3-1 (or the pseudogene TRBV3-2) and TRBJ1-6; 9 bases fit TRBD1. V shed 5 bases and J 10 bases; nucleotides not matched to a gene: 6. The CDR3 is 14 amino acids. Germline CDR1 LGHDT, CDR2 YNNKEL (reference sequence). The CDR3 sequence is CASSKTGGGSPLHF. CDR3 coding DNA: TGTGCCAGCAGCAAAACAGGGGGCGGGTCACCCCTCCACTTT.

The V call is TRBV9, the J call TRBJ1-2; 7 bases are a match to TRBD1. This CDR3 has 16 amino acids. From germline, CDR1 is SGDLS and CDR2 YYNGEE. The J segment lost 4 bases and the V segment lost 4 bases, leaving 13 bases of the junction unmatched. CDR3 protein: CASSTRRKGARYGYTF. The CDR3 DNA follows: TGTGCCAGCAGCACACGACGTAAGGGGGCCCGCTATGGCTACACCTTC.

This chain uses TRBV11-2 with TRBJ1-1, with unresolved D. V lost 2 bases, J lost 10 bases, and 8 bases lay in between. The CDR3 has 11 residues. Looked up from germline, CDR1 is SGHAT and CDR2 is FQNNGV. The CDR3 here is CASSLLGAAFF. The CDR3 DNA reads as TGTGCCAGCAGCTTATTGGGCGCAGCTTTCTTT.

This rearrangement joins TRBV3-1 (or the pseudogene TRBV3-2) to TRBJ2-1; 11 positions agree with TRBD2. Trimming removed 4 bases from V and 7 bases from J; junction bases left unmatched: 9. Germline V gene sequence: CDR1 LGHDT, CDR2 YNNKEL (reference sequence). This CDR3 is built from 16 residues. The CDR3 loop is CASSPFSGGAGNEQFF. The CDR3 DNA sequence: TGTGCCAGCAGCCCTTTTAGCGGGGGGGCCGGGAATGAGCAGTTCTTC.

V and J are TRBV11-3 and TRBJ2-7, with 9 bases lining up with TRBD2. CDR1 is SGHNT, CDR2 YENEEA, per germline. Trimming removed 5 bases from V and 2 bases from J; junction bases left unmatched: 4. This CDR3 region has 14 residues. The CDR3 DNA is TGTGCCAGCAGCATTAGCGGGAGCACCTACGAGCAGTACTTC. It is translated as CASSISGSTYEQYF.

The rearrangement uses TRBV5-8 and TRBJ1-1; 9 nucleotides line up with TRBD1. Germline-derived CDR1 and CDR2 are SGHTS and YDEGEE. CDR3 size: 16 residues. V was clipped by 4 bases and J by 5 bases; unmatched bases: 12. CDR3 coding DNA: TGTGCCAGCAGCCTGCCACAGGGGGCAACGAGAACTGAAGCTTTCTTT. Translated: CASSLPQGATRTEAFF.

The chain combines TRBV7-2 with TRBJ1-6; D remains ambiguous. The CDR3 is 17 amino acids. V lost 5 bases and J 0 bases, leaving 14 bases between the germline ends. CDR1 is SGHTA and CDR2 is FQGNSA in the germline V gene. Here the CDR3 DNA reads TGTGCCAGCAGCGAAGACGGGTGGAGCTCCTATAATTCACCCCTCCACTTT. Translating it yields CASSEDGWSSYNSPLHF.

This clone was seen a few times. J is TRBJ2-7 and V is TRBV7-9; 10 bases map to TRBD2. The CDR3 is 15 amino acids. Germline CDR1 SEHNR, CDR2 FQNEAQ (reference sequence). J was trimmed by 7 bases and V by 3 bases; bases with no gene match: 9. CDR3 region: CASSLAAGGPGEQYF. The CDR3 bases are TGTGCCAGCAGCTTGGCAGCGGGAGGGCCCGGAGAGCAGTACTTC. Supplemented by reference TRBV7-9 and TRBJ2-7, the full variable domain reads DTGVSQNPRHKITKRGQNVTFRCDPISEHNRLYWYRQTLGQGPEFLTYFQNEAQLEKSRLLSDRFSAERPKGSFSTLEIQRTEQGDSAMYLCASSLAAGGPGEQYFGPGTRLTVT.

CDR3 sequence (DNA): TGTGCCAGTAGTATAATCGCAGGGAATCGGTACGAGCAGTACTTC. It codes for CASSIIAGNRYEQYF. The chain combines TRBV19 with TRBJ2-7; tentatively, D is TRBD1 (5 bases). This CDR3 is 15 amino acids long. V gave up 2 bases and J gave up 4 bases, with 15 bases separating them. CDR1 and CDR2 from the germline V gene are LNHDA and SQIVND (reference sequence).

The rearrangement links TRBV5-1 to TRBJ2-3, with D possibly TRBD2 on 6 matching bases. The germline V gene encodes CDR1 SGHRS and CDR2 YFSETQ. This CDR3 has 14 residues. The germline V and J ends were trimmed by 4 bases and 7 bases, with 16 bases remaining between them. CDR3 nucleotide sequence: TGCGCCAGCAGCCCCAGCAATGGGGGGAATACGCAGTATTTT. Encoded protein: CASSPSNGGNTQYF.